A single sample is the source of the 15 T cell receptor beta chains below, sequenced in a study of cytotoxic CD8 clonotypes in ibrutinib-treated CLL. Sequencing was performed with immunoSEQ multiplex PCR; in TCRdb, only in-frame clones are kept and a portion is missing. Here the sample spans more than 85,000 clones, more than 75% being singletons. The sample here was PBMCs, taken after 12 months of ibrutinib treatment. These receptors were collected from a human donor with chronic lymphocytic leukemia.

The rearrangement uses TRBV9 and TRBJ1-5, with D maybe TRBD1 (6 bases). Deletions cut 3 bases from V and 9 bases from J, with 19 bases between. Germline V CDR1 and CDR2: SGDLS, YYNGEE. This CDR3 region has 15 residues. CDR3 bases: TGTGCCAGCAGCGACCTCTCGGGGGGGACAACGCCCCAGCATTTT. Amino acids: CASSDLSGGTTPQHF. Supplemented by reference TRBV9 and TRBJ1-5, the full variable domain reads DSGVTQTPKHLITATGQRVTLRCSPRSGDLSVYWYQQSLDQGLQFLIQYYNGEERAKGNILERFSAQQFPDLHSELNLSSLELGDSALYFCASSDLSGGTTPQHFGDGTRLSIL.

This chain links TRBV5-5 with TRBJ2-5; 12 bases fit TRBD2. This CDR3 is 16 amino acids long. V lost 2 bases and J lost 0; bases outside the gene matches: 2. The V gene's germline CDR1 is SGHKS and CDR2 YYEKEE (reference sequence). The CDR3 loop reads CASSLGLAGYQETQYF. The CDR3 nucleotides are TGTGCCAGCAGCTTAGGACTAGCGGGGTACCAAGAGACCCAGTACTTC.

This chain uses TRBV18 with TRBJ2-1; TRBD1 might be the D (5 bases). Germline V lookup: CDR1 KGHSH, CDR2 LQKENI. The CDR3 has 14 amino acids. Between the trimmed V and J ends, which lost 1 base and 2 bases, there was a span of 6 bases. The CDR3 DNA is TGTGCCAGCTCACCACAGGACACCTACAATGAGCAGTTCTTC. Protein sequence: CASSPQDTYNEQFF.

This clone was observed a few times. The chain couples TRBV20-1 to TRBJ2-1; D unresolved. The germline V gene has CDR1 DFQATT and CDR2 SNEGSKA (reference sequence). Trimming left V 2 bases short and J 10 bases short, with 9 bases between. The CDR3 runs 11 residues. In DNA, the CDR3 is TGCAGTGCTAGACCTATAGAGGAGCAGTTCTTC. This gives the protein CSARPIEEQFF.

This chain connects TRBV5-5 to TRBJ2-5; 11 bases agree with TRBD2. V trimming: 1 base; J trimming: 4 bases; junction bases outside the gene matches: 9. Germline V gives CDR1 SGHKS, CDR2 YYEKEE (reference sequence). CDR3 length equals 17 residues. The chain's CDR3 is CASSLTLAGGLRETQYF. DNA of the CDR3: TGTGCCAGCAGCTTGACTCTAGCGGGGGGACTCAGAGAGACCCAGTACTTC.

The chain joins TRBV18 to TRBJ1-6, with TRBD1 as a possible D gene (5 bases). Germline V gene sequence: CDR1 KGHSH, CDR2 LQKENI. V was trimmed by 1 base and J by 1 base, leaving 14 bases between them. The CDR3 runs 18 residues. The CDR3 DNA reads TGTGCCAGCTCACCACGACAGATTGATTTGTCCTATAATTCACCCCTCCACTTT. Its protein product is CASSPRQIDLSYNSPLHF. The full variable domain, in which reference TRBV18 and TRBJ1-6 provide the parts outside the CDR3, is NAGVMQNPRHLVRRRGQEARLRCSPMKGHSHVYWYRQLPEEGLKFMVYLQKENIIDESGMPKERFSAEFPKEGPSILRIQQVVRGDSAAYFCASSPRQIDLSYNSPLHFGNGTRLTVT.

The chain employs TRBV13 and TRBJ2-5; possible D gene TRBD2, 5 bases. There are 13 residues in the CDR3. V was shortened by 3 bases and J by 2 bases, with 7 bases between the two germline ends. Germline CDR1 and CDR2: PRHDT and FYEKMQ (reference sequence). CDR3 protein: CASSFEGQETQYF. CDR3 coding DNA: TGTGCCAGCAGCTTCGAGGGACAAGAGACCCAGTACTTC.

This clone appeared a single time. The V and J genes are TRBV7-3 and TRBJ1-2; D perhaps matches TRBD1 (6 bases). In germline, CDR1 is SGHTA, CDR2 FQGTGA. V was trimmed by 5 bases and J by 5 bases, leaving 18 bases between them. CDR3 size: 15 residues. In DNA, the CDR3 is TGTGCCAGCAGCCCCGTACGGGGGGCATCGTATGGCTACACCTTC. Translated: CASSPVRGASYGYTF.

The chain is built from TRBV19 and TRBJ2-3, with 10 nucleotides matching TRBD1. Per the germline V gene, CDR1 is LNHDA and CDR2 is SQIVND (reference sequence). The V and J ends lost 5 bases and 6 bases, in that order; junction bases with no gene match: 8. CDR3 size: 15 residues. The chain's CDR3 is CASSRTGGVSDTQYF. The CDR3 region has the DNA TGTGCCAGTAGTCGGACAGGGGGAGTTTCGGATACGCAGTATTTT.

V is TRBV7-9 and J is TRBJ1-2; no clear D. Trimming removed 8 bases at V and 5 bases at J, with 12 bases between. This CDR3 comprises 12 residues. Germline V CDR1 and CDR2: SEHNR, FQNEAQ (reference sequence). CDR3 sequence (DNA): TGTGCCAGCGCCTCGTCGGGATATGGCTACACCTTC. As protein: CASASSGYGYTF.

This clone occurred once. The V gene is TRBV19, the J gene TRBJ1-1; 10 nucleotides match TRBD1. Germline CDR1 LNHDA, CDR2 SQIVND (reference sequence). The CDR3 covers 16 residues. Trimming removed 6 bases from V and 7 bases from J; junction bases left unmatched: 14. The CDR3 region is CASSRGQGWAMYEAFF. The CDR3 coding sequence is TGTGCCAGTAGCCGGGGACAGGGGTGGGCGATGTATGAAGCTTTCTTT.

This clone was seen ten or more times. This chain joins TRBV19 and TRBJ1-5, with 8 bases aligning to TRBD1. This CDR3 has 12 amino acids. Trimming at V came to 6 bases and at J to 15 bases, leaving 10 bases not matched to a gene. Germline CDR1 reads LNHDA; CDR2 reads SQIVND (reference sequence). The CDR3 DNA reads as TGTGCCAGTAGCCCAGGACAGGGACAAGGGCATTTT. Residues: CASSPGQGQGHF.

There are a few counts of this clone. This chain links TRBV5-1 with TRBJ2-3; D is possibly TRBD1 (6 bases). V lost 0 bases to trimming and J lost 2 bases, with 10 bases between them. In germline, CDR1 is SGHRS, CDR2 YFSETQ. This CDR3 spans 15 amino acids. The chain's CDR3 is CASSLGDRLTDTQYF. DNA of the CDR3: TGCGCCAGCAGCTTGGGAGACAGGCTCACAGATACGCAGTATTTT.

V and J are TRBV6-1 and TRBJ1-1, with 9 positions matching TRBD1. CDR3 size: 15 residues. Per the germline V gene, CDR1 is MNHNS and CDR2 is SASEGT. V lost 2 bases and J lost 5; bases outside the gene matches: 6. Here the CDR3 reads CASSESQGARTEAFF. CDR3 sequence (DNA): TGTGCCAGCAGTGAATCACAGGGGGCGCGGACTGAAGCTTTCTTT.

This clone was counted only a few times. The V gene is TRBV10-1, the J gene TRBJ1-1; 7 nucleotides line up with TRBD1. This CDR3 is built from 12 residues. The V segment lost 9 bases and the J segment 5 bases; nucleotides outside the gene matches: 6. Germline V CDR1 and CDR2: WNHNN, SYGVQD (reference sequence). This CDR3 is CARSPQGTEAFF. The CDR3 DNA is TGCGCCAGATCCCCACAGGGGACTGAAGCTTTCTTT.